This T cell receptor beta chain was sequenced for a study of blood T cell repertoires in COVID-19. Using immunoSEQ multiplex PCR, the repertoire was profiled, and TCRdb retains in-frame clones only, with some absent. The data contain about 250,000 clones, roughly 88% of them singletons. Across about two dozen US areas, participants ranged in age from about 18 to 90 years. Clinical histories supplied by participants themselves formed the basis of cohort assignment. This CDR3 is 17 amino acids long. Unmatched junction bases numbered 6, after V lost 4 bases and J lost 2 bases. The germline V gene encodes CDR1 SGHDT and CDR2 YYEEEE.

This TCR was sampled from a woman aged 30 to 39 who had recovered from COVID-19. This sequence joins TRBV5-6 and TRBJ2-3, with TRBD2 matching over 14 bases. Material: PBMCs or T cells enriched from blood (not recorded which). The CDR3 reads CASSLTSGRAPTDTQYF. CDR3 bases: TGTGCCAGCAGCCTGACTAGCGGGAGGGCCCCCACAGATACGCAGTATTTT.